Below, one T cell receptor (beta chain) is given with its context. The data were taken from a study of cytomegalovirus exposure and HLA in healthy donors. The CDR3 covers 13 residues. The germline V gene has CDR1 SGHNT and CDR2 YENEEA. Trimming pared 3 bases from V and 6 bases from J, leaving 12 bases between. Using immunoSEQ multiplex PCR, the repertoire was profiled, and TCRdb retains in-frame clones only, with some absent. The sample includes more than 100,000 clones, 85% to 90% seen only once; the top ten take 1.4%. This receptor was obtained from a man aged 25-40 years in good health and CMV-seronegative. V is TRBV11-3 and J is TRBJ2-7, with a weak D call TRBD2 (5 bases). Sequenced input: PBMCs. The CDR3, as DNA: TGTGCCAGCAGCTTGGAGGTGAGCCTCGAGCAGTACTTC. Translating it yields CASSLEVSLEQYF.